This T cell receptor beta chain emerged from a study of identifying expanded T cells in peripheral blood. About this clone itself: What it recognizes is unknown.

CDR1 and CDR2 from the germline V gene are SGHVS and FQNEAQ. The CDR3 runs 15 residues. V dropped 5 bases and J dropped 2; count of bases not matched to a gene: 4. During the collection period, no donor immune events like infections were recorded. Sequenced by immunoSEQ multiplex PCR; TCRdb stores in-frame clones only, minus some. The sample consists of about 80,000 clones, about 90% of them appearing once. General study findings and limits: Over approximately two and four weeks, about 15 and 19 clones changed, versus around 1.3 between replicates. Variance in clone template counts between approximately 2-week samples significantly increased with total template count across all healthy donors.

The sequenced material came from blood. The source of this sequence is a person between 18 and 70 years old in good health. V gene TRBV7-8 combines with J gene TRBJ2-7; 12 bases match TRBD2. The CDR3 loop is CASSATSGGTYEQYF. Written as DNA, the CDR3 is TGTGCCAGCAGCGCCACTAGCGGGGGGACCTACGAGCAGTACTTC. Combining the CDR3 with reference TRBV7-8 and TRBJ2-7 gives the whole variable domain GAGVSQSPRYKVAKRGQDVALRCDPISGHVSLFWYQQALGQGPEFLTYFQNEAQLDKSGLPSDRFFAERPEGSVSTLKIQRTQQEDSAVYLCASSATSGGTYEQYFGPGTRLTVT.